Listed below are T cell receptor beta chains from one sample, sequenced in a study of radiation and T cells in renal cell carcinoma. Measured with immunoSEQ multiplex PCR; TCRdb has only the in-frame clones, and not every one. The sample consists of 50,000 to 75,000 clones, over 70% of them appearing once. This material consisted of blood, taken from a patient whose treatment included radiotherapy and nephrectomy. The receptors derive from a man aged 55-75 years with renal cell carcinoma. Each CDR3 is given with its conserved first and last residue. Each record gives: J gene, clone size, V gene, D gene, CDR3 DNA, CDR3 protein. D genes are given only for firm matches. Where a row states a size, it is once, few, many or the class of an expanded clone; other rows omit it.

J: TRBJ2-2
size: .
V: TRBV7-2
D: .
DNA: TGTGCCAGCAGCTCGCCAGCGTCGGGCACCGGGGAGCTGTTTTTT
CDR3: CASSSPASGTGELFF

J: TRBJ1-1
size: .
V: TRBV6-1
D: .
DNA: TGTGCCAGCAATTTCGGACTGAAGGGCACTGAAGCTTTCTTT
CDR3: CASNFGLKGTEAFF

J: TRBJ2-5
size: .
V: TRBV5-4
D: .
DNA: TGTGCCGGCGGGAAGGGCCAGGGGACCCAGTACTTC
CDR3: CAGGKGQGTQYF

J: TRBJ1-4
size: .
V: TRBV19
D: .
DNA: TGTGCCAGTAGTATAGGACTGGGCCCAGGCGAAAAACTGTTTTTT
CDR3: CASSIGLGPGEKLFF

J: TRBJ2-7
size: .
V: TRBV5-6
D: .
DNA: TGTGCCAGCAGCTTTTCCAGCCTCTACGAGCAGTACTTC
CDR3: CASSFSSLYEQYF

J: TRBJ2-1
size: .
V: TRBV19
D: TRBD2
DNA: TGTGCCAGTAGTAAGGGACTAGCGGGAGCGTACAATGAGCAGTTCTTC
CDR3: CASSKGLAGAYNEQFF

J: TRBJ2-3
size: .
V: TRBV7-3
D: .
DNA: TGTGCCAGCAGCCTGGGGCCTAGCACAGATACGCAGTATTTT
CDR3: CASSLGPSTDTQYF

J: TRBJ2-3
size: .
V: TRBV5-1
D: .
DNA: TGCGCCAGCAGCGCCGGGACGGCCACAGATACGCAGTATTTT
CDR3: CASSAGTATDTQYF

J: TRBJ2-1
size: few
V: TRBV30
D: .
DNA: TGTGCCTGGACGGCGTCTAGCTCCTACAATGAGCAGTTCTTC
CDR3: CAWTASSSYNEQFF

J: TRBJ2-5
size: .
V: TRBV5-6
D: TRBD1
DNA: TGTGCCAGCAGCCCGGGACAGGGGTACTTCAAGCAGTACTTC
CDR3: CASSPGQGYFKQYF

J: TRBJ2-1
size: .
V: TRBV14
D: .
DNA: TGTGCCAGCAGCCCCAGGGCGGGGTGGGCCTACAATGAGCAGTTCTTC
CDR3: CASSPRAGWAYNEQFF

J: TRBJ2-2
size: .
V: TRBV5-1
D: TRBD1
DNA: TGCGCCAGCTCTCGCGGGGACAGGGTGTCATCGAACACCGGGGAGCTGTTTTTT
CDR3: CASSRGDRVSSNTGELFF

J: TRBJ2-1
size: few
V: TRBV5-1
D: .
DNA: TGCGCCAGCTCAGTCGGCAGCTCCTACAATGAGCAGTTCTTC
CDR3: CASSVGSSYNEQFF

J: TRBJ1-6
size: .
V: TRBV5-4
D: TRBD1
DNA: TGTGCCAGCAGCTTGGGACAGGGGTGGTCCCTACATTCACCCCTCCACTTT
CDR3: CASSLGQGWSLHSPLHF

J: TRBJ2-7
size: .
V: TRBV4-3
D: TRBD1
DNA: TGCGCCAGCAGCCATTCCGCGACAGGGGAGTCCTACGAGCAGTACTTC
CDR3: CASSHSATGESYEQYF

J: TRBJ1-1
size: once
V: TRBV2
D: .
DNA: TGTGCCAGCAGTGGATTAACAGGAGGAGGGGGAACTGAAGCTTTCTTT
CDR3: CASSGLTGGGGTEAFF

J: TRBJ2-5
size: .
V: TRBV5-8
D: .
DNA: TGTGCCAGCCGTATTGTAGAGACCCAGTACTTC
CDR3: CASRIVETQYF

J: TRBJ1-2
size: once
V: TRBV7-2
D: TRBD1
DNA: TGTGCCAGCAGCTTAGTGTTGTCAGGGGGTGGCTACACCTTC
CDR3: CASSLVLSGGGYTF

J: TRBJ2-2
size: few
V: TRBV18
D: TRBD2
DNA: TGTGCCAGCTCACCGCTAGCGGGGGCGAACACCGGGGAGCTGTTTTTT
CDR3: CASSPLAGANTGELFF

J: TRBJ2-7
size: once
V: TRBV2
D: .
DNA: TGTGCCAGCAGTGAACAAGCGGGTTTCGCCTACGAGCAGTACTTC
CDR3: CASSEQAGFAYEQYF

J: TRBJ1-4
size: .
V: TRBV5-1
D: TRBD1
DNA: TGCGCCAGCAGCTTGAACGGGCAGGGGGATCGTGAAAAACTGTTTTTT
CDR3: CASSLNGQGDREKLFF

J: TRBJ1-2
size: few
V: TRBV7-6
D: .
DNA: TGTGCCAGCAGCTTAAACAGGGATGATGGCTACACCTTC
CDR3: CASSLNRDDGYTF

J: TRBJ1-1
size: .
V: TRBV19
D: TRBD1
DNA: TGTGCCAGTAGTTACGGGACAGGGGACACTGAAGCTTTCTTT
CDR3: CASSYGTGDTEAFF

J: TRBJ1-2
size: .
V: TRBV19
D: .
DNA: TGTGCCAGTAGTATAGCCGGGCACGGAAACTATGGCTACACCTTC
CDR3: CASSIAGHGNYGYTF

J: TRBJ1-1
size: few
V: TRBV5-1
D: .
DNA: TGCGCCAGCACCTTGGCCATCCAGAACACTGAAGCTTTCTTT
CDR3: CASTLAIQNTEAFF

J: TRBJ2-3
size: .
V: TRBV10-2
D: TRBD2
DNA: TGCGCCAGCTCCGGACTAGCGGGAGGGCCCTCGGTTACAGATACGCAGTATTTT
CDR3: CASSGLAGGPSVTDTQYF

J: TRBJ1-6
size: .
V: TRBV30
D: .
DNA: TGTGCCTGGAGTGTATTTTCACCCCTCCACTTT
CDR3: CAWSVFSPLHF

J: TRBJ2-7
size: .
V: TRBV5-1
D: TRBD2
DNA: TGCGCCAGCAGACCCGGACTAGTTACCTACGAGCAGTACTTC
CDR3: CASRPGLVTYEQYF

J: TRBJ1-2
size: .
V: TRBV11-3
D: .
DNA: TGTGCCAGCGGTCGCGGGAGTTCTAACTATGGCTACACCTTC
CDR3: CASGRGSSNYGYTF

J: TRBJ1-2
size: few
V: TRBV25-1
D: .
DNA: TGTGCCAGCAGTGGACAGCTATATGGCTACACCTTC
CDR3: CASSGQLYGYTF

J: TRBJ1-4
size: .
V: TRBV6-6
D: .
DNA: TGTGCCAGCGCTGGCCGGGCCAATGAAAAACTGTTTTTT
CDR3: CASAGRANEKLFF

J: TRBJ1-5
size: .
V: TRBV2
D: .
DNA: TGTGCCAGCAGTGGAGAGGGACATAGCAATCAGCCCCAGCATTTT
CDR3: CASSGEGHSNQPQHF

J: TRBJ2-2
size: few
V: TRBV19
D: TRBD2
DNA: TGTGCCAGTAGAACCTTACGGGACTACAGCACCGGGGAGCTGTTTTTT
CDR3: CASRTLRDYSTGELFF

J: TRBJ1-5
size: .
V: TRBV9
D: TRBD1
DNA: TGTGCCAGCAGCATAGGGACAGGGGGACAGCCCCAGCATTTT
CDR3: CASSIGTGGQPQHF

J: TRBJ2-3
size: .
V: TRBV27
D: .
DNA: TGTGCCAGCAGTCAACGGGAGTTAATAGATACGCAGTATTTT
CDR3: CASSQRELIDTQYF

J: TRBJ2-4
size: .
V: TRBV29-1
D: TRBD1
DNA: TGCAGCGCGACCGGGACAGGGGCCCAAAACATTCAGTACTTC
CDR3: CSATGTGAQNIQYF

J: TRBJ2-2
size: .
V: TRBV7-8
D: .
DNA: TGTGCCAGCAGCACGGCGAACACCGGGGAGCTGTTTTTT
CDR3: CASSTANTGELFF

J: TRBJ2-7
size: .
V: TRBV27
D: .
DNA: TGTGCCAGCAGTTTATCAGGGTTTACCTACGAGCAGTACTTC
CDR3: CASSLSGFTYEQYF

J: TRBJ1-4
size: .
V: TRBV28
D: TRBD1
DNA: TGTGCCAGCAGTTCAGGGGACAGAGCTAATGAAAAACTGTTTTTT
CDR3: CASSSGDRANEKLFF

J: TRBJ2-4
size: .
V: TRBV7-8
D: TRBD2
DNA: TGTGCCAGCAGCCCTCCCTTGCGGGAGGGGGGTAACATTCAGTACTTC
CDR3: CASSPPLREGGNIQYF

J: TRBJ2-1
size: .
V: TRBV2
D: .
DNA: TGTGCCATACCTAAATCACGCGACTCCTACAATGAGCAGTTCTTC
CDR3: CAIPKSRDSYNEQFF

J: TRBJ2-1
size: .
V: TRBV27
D: TRBD1
DNA: TGTGCCAGCCTTACGACAGGGGGTGTGGGCAATGAGCAGTTCTTC
CDR3: CASLTTGGVGNEQFF

J: TRBJ1-2
size: .
V: TRBV7-2
D: .
DNA: TGTGCCAGCAGCTTAGGTCTGGGTGGGAGCTATGGCTACACCTTC
CDR3: CASSLGLGGSYGYTF

J: TRBJ1-6
size: .
V: TRBV27
D: .
DNA: TGTGCCAGCACCCCCTTGAAAAATAATTCACCCCTCCACTTT
CDR3: CASTPLKNNSPLHF

J: TRBJ2-1
size: .
V: TRBV12-5
D: .
DNA: TGTGCTAGTGCCCTCTCTAACAATGAGCAGTTCTTC
CDR3: CASALSNNEQFF